What follows describes a single T cell receptor (beta chain). CDR1 and CDR2 from the germline V gene are LNHDA and SQIVND (reference sequence). The CDR3 is made up of 15 amino acids. The ends lost 6 bases at V and 2 bases at J; junction bases unmatched: 7. The source of the sample is a study of T cells after yellow fever vaccination. Each CDR3 protein gets one entry after TCRdb re-called the 5' RACE reads with MiXCR. This table has approximately 27,000 distinct CDR3 sequences, 5.5% appearing once. The sequence was obtained from a man under 40 who received the YFV17D yellow fever vaccine. The chain combines TRBV19 with TRBJ1-2; TRBD1 agrees at 9 bases. Sequenced here: PBMCs, either bulk or a sorted T-cell subset (CD4+, CD8+, memory, or dextramer-sorted; not recorded which), sampled 15 days after the yellow fever booster vaccination. The CDR3 bases are TGTGCCAGTAGAGCAACAGGGGGCGGCAACTATGGCTACACCTTC. It yields the protein CASRATGGGNYGYTF. Based on the CDR3 plus reference TRBV19 and TRBJ1-2, the full variable domain is DGGITQSPKYLFRKEGQNVTLSCEQNLNHDAMYWYRQDPGQGLRLIYYSQIVNDFQKGDIAEGYSVSREKKESFPLTVTSAQKNPTAFYLCASRATGGGNYGYTFGSGTRLTVV.